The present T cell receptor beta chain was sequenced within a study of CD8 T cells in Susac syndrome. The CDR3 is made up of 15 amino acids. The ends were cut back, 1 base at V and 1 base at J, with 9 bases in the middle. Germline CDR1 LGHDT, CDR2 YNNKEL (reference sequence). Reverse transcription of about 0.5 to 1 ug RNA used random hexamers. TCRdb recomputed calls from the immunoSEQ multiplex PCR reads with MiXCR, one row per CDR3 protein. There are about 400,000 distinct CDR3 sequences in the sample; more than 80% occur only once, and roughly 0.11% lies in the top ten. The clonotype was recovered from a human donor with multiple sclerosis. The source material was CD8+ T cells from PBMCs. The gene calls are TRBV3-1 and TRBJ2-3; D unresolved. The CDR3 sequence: CASSQVPKGTDTQYF. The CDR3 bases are TGTGCCAGCAGCCAAGTACCGAAGGGCACAGATACGCAGTATTTT.